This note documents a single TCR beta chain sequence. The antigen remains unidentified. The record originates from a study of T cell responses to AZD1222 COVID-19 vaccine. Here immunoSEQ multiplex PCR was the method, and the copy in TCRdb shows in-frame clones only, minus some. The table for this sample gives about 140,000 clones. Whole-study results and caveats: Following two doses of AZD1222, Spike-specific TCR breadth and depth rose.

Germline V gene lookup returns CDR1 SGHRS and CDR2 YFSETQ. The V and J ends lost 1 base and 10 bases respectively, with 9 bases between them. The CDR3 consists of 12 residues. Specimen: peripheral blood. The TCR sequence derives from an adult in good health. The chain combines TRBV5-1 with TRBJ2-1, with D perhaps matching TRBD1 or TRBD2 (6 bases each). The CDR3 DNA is TGCGCCAGCAGCTTGAGGGGGGACGAGCAGTTCTTC. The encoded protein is CASSLRGDEQFF.